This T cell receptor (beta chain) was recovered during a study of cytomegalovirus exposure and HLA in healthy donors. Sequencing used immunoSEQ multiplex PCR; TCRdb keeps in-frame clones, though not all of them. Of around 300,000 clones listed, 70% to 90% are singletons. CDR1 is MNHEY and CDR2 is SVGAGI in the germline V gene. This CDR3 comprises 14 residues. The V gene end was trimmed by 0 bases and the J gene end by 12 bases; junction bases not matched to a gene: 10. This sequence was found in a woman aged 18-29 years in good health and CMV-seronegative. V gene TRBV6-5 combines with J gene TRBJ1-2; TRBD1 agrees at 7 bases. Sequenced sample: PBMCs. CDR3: CASSYSQDRPANTF. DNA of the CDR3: TGTGCCAGCAGTTACTCTCAGGACAGGCCCGCTAACACCTTC.